This T cell receptor (beta chain) is drawn from a study of long-term antiretroviral therapy in people with HIV. Study-level results: The data indicate that diversity increased after ART but remained below transplant donor controls. HIV repertoires spanned narrower CDR3 length ranges than controls.

Running of the v3.0 immunoSEQ assay took place at survey level. Some clones are missing from TCRdb's copy, which holds only in-frame ones; the method was immunoSEQ multiplex PCR. The sample records 22,000 or so clones, 87% being singletons. As regards this clone: Its specificity is not known.

Every one of the participants with HIV received treatment in the United States. Samples held roughly 0.85-11 million cryopreserved PBMC, and DNA extraction followed. Germline V gene data show CDR1 as SGHAT and CDR2 as FQNNGV. CDR3 size: 13 residues. V dropped 8 bases and J dropped 3 bases, with 11 bases sitting between them. The receptor comes from a woman aged 50 to 60 with HIV. Here the sequenced sample was unsorted PBMCs, taken around 2.7 years after starting antiretroviral therapy. The chain combines TRBV11-2 with TRBJ2-1; D may be TRBD1 (7 bases). CDR3: CASRGTDYNEQFF. The CDR3 coding sequence is TGTGCCAGCCGGGGGACAGACTACAATGAGCAGTTCTTC.